Below are 3 T cell receptor beta chains sequenced from a single sample in a study of cytomegalovirus exposure and HLA in healthy donors. Primers for the PCR totalled 60 Vbeta and 13 Jbeta. Method: immunoSEQ multiplex PCR; TCRdb's copy keeps in-frame clones and lacks some. This sample has 75,000 to 80,000 clones, with more than 60% found just once. Sequencing used PBMCs. These receptors originate from a man between 40 and 49 years old in good health and CMV-seronegative.

The chain employs TRBV30 and TRBJ1-1; the match to TRBD1 covers 9 bases. The CDR3 covers 13 residues. Germline V gene sequence: CDR1 GTSNPN, CDR2 SVGIG (reference sequence). V shed 5 bases, J shed 4 bases, and the junction held 5 bases outside the gene matches. The CDR3 loop reads CAWFQQGATEAFF. The CDR3 DNA reads as TGTGCCTGGTTCCAACAGGGGGCCACTGAAGCTTTCTTT.

This chain joins TRBV25-1 and TRBJ2-3; D remains unclear. Germline V gives CDR1 MGHDK, CDR2 SYGVNS. The V gene lost 4 bases and the J gene lost 2 bases, with 13 bases spanning the gap. The CDR3 length is 15 residues. The chain's CDR3 is CASSGARGYTDTQYF. CDR3 nucleotides: TGTGCCAGCAGTGGGGCGCGTGGGTACACAGATACGCAGTATTTT.

The chain joins TRBV10-3 to TRBJ2-3; D ambiguous. This CDR3 is 12 amino acids long. V shed 2 bases and J shed 7 bases, with 7 bases lying between them. The germline CDR1 and CDR2 sequences are ENHRY and SYGVKD. DNA of the CDR3: TGTGCCATCAGTGAGGCACTACATACGCAGTATTTT. Translating gives CAISEALHTQYF.